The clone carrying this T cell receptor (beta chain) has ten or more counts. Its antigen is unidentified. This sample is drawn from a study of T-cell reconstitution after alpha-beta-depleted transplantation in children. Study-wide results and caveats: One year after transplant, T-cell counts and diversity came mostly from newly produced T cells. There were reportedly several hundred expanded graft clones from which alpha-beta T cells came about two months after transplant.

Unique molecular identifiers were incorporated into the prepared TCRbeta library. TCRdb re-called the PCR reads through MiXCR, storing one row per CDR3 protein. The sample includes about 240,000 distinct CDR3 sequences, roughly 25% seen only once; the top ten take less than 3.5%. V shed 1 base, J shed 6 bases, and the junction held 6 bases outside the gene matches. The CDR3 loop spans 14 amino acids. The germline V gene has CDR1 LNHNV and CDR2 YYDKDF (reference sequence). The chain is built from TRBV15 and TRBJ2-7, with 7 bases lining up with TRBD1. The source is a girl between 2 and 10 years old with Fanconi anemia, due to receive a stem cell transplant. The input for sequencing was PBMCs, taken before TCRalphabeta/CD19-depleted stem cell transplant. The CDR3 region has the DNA TGTGCCACCAGCAGAGGCAACAGGGGCAGCGAGCAGTACTTC. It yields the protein CATSRGNRGSEQYF.